This record concerns one TCR beta chain sequence. This entry is derived from a study of blood T cell repertoires in COVID-19. In the study overall: Material from acute and convalescent COVID-19 was sourced from the United States, Italy and Spain. Nucleic acid was either cDNA or gDNA, and it came from T cells, B-cell-depleted T cells, or PBMCs.

CDR1 and CDR2 from the germline V gene are GTSNPN and SVGIG (reference sequence). V lost 5 bases, J lost 0 bases, and 22 bases lay in between. The CDR3 has 17 residues. In the authors' workflow: Amplification of reference gene primers provided the estimated nucleated cell counts. Clones were sequenced by immunoSEQ multiplex PCR, and TCRdb holds only the in-frame ones, with some missing. D and trimming come from the DNA, and the V and J calls and clone size come from that table. The table shows about 62,000 clones, with around 91% occurring only once. The rearrangement links TRBV30 to TRBJ2-5; perhaps D is TRBD1 or TRBD2 (7 bases each). The sequencing sample was made of peripheral blood. The clonotype originates from a woman in her sixties with COVID-19, enrolled during active disease. The CDR3: CAWGGGQSPLYQETQYF. DNA for the CDR3: TGTGCCTGGGGCGGGGGACAGTCCCCATTGTACCAAGAGACCCAGTACTTC.